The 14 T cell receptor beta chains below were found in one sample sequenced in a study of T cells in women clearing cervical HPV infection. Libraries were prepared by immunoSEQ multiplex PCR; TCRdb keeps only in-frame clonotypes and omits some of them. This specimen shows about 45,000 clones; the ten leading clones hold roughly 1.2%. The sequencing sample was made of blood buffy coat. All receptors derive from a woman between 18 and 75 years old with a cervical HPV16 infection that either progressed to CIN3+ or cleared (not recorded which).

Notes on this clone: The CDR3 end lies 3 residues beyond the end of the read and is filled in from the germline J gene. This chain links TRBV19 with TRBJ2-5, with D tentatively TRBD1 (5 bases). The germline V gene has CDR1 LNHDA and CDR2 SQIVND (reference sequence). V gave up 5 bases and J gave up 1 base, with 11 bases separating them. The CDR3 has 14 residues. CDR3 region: CASSRRDFQETQYF. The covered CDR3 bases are TGTGCCAGTAGTCGCAGGGATTTCCAAGAGACC.

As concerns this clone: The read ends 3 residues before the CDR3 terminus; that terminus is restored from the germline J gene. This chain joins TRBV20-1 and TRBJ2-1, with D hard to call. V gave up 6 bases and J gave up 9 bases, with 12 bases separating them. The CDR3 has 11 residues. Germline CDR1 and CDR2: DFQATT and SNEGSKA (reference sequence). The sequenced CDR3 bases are TGCAGTGCCCTAATAGTCCCTGAG. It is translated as CSALIVPE. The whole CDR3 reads CSALIVPEQFF.

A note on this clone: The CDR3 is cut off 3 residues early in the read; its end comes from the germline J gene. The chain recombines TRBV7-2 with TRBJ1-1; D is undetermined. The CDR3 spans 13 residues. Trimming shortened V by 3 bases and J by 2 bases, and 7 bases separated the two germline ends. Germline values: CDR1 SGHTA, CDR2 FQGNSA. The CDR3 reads CASSLVHNTEAFF. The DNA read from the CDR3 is TGTGCCAGCAGCTTGGTACATAACACTGAA.

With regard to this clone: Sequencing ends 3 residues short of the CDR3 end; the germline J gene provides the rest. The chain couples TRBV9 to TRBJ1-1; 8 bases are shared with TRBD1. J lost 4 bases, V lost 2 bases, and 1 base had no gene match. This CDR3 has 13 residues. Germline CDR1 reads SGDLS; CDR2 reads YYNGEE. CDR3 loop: CASSVDRGTEAFF. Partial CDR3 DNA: TGTGCCAGCAGCGTCGACAGGGGCACTGAA.

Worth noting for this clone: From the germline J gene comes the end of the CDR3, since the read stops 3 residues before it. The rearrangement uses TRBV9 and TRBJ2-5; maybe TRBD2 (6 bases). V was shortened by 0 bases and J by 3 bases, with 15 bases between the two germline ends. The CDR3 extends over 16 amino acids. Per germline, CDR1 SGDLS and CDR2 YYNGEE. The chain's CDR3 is CASSVVGGGRKETQYF. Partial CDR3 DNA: TGTGCCAGCAGCGTAGTCGGGGGAGGTCGGAAAGAGACC.

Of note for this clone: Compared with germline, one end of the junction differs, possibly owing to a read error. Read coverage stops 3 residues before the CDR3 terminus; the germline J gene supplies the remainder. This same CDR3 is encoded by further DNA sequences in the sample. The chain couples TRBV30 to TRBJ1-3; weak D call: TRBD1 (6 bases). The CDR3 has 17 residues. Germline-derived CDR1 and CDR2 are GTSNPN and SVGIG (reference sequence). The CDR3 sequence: CAWMGHFGREAGNTIYF. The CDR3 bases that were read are TGTGCCTGGATGGGACACTTCGGGAGGGAGGCTGGAAACACG.

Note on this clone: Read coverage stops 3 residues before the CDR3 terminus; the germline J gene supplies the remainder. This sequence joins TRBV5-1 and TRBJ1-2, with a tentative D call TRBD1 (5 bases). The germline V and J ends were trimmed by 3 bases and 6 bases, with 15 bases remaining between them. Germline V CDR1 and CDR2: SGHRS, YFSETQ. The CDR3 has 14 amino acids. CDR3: CASSYGGVADGYTF. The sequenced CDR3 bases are TGCGCCAGCAGCTACGGGGGAGTAGCGGATGGC.

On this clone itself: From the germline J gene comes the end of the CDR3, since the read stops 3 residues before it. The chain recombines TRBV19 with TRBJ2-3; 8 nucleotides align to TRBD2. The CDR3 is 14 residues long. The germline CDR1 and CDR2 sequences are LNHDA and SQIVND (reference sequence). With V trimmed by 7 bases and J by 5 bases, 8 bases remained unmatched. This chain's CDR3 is CASKAAGGQDTQYF. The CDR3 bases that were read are TGTGCCAGTAAGGCGGCGGGGGGTCAAGATACG.

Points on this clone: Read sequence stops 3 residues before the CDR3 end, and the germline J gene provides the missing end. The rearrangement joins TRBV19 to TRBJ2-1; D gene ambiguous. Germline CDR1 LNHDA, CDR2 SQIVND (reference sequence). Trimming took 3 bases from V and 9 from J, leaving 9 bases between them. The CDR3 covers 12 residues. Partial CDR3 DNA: TGTGCCAGTAGTATCCGCGGTGGTGAG. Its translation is CASSIRGGE. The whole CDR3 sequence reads CASSIRGGEQFF.

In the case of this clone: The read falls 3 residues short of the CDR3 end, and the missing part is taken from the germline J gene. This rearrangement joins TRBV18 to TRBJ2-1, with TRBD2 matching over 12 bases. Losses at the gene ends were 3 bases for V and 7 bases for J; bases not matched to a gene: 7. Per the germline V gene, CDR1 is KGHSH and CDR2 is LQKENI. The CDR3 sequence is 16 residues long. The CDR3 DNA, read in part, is TGTGCCAGCTCACCTCGAGCTAGCGGGAGGGGAAATGAG. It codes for CASSPRASGRGNE. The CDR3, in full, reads CASSPRASGRGNEQFF.

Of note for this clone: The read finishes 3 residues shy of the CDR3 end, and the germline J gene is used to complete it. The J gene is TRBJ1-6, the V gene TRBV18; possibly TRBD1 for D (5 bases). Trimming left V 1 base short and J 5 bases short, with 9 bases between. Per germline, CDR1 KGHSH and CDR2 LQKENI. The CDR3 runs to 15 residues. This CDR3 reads CASSPRLQDNSPLHF. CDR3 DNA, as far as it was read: TGTGCCAGCTCACCACGGCTACAGGATAATTCACCC.

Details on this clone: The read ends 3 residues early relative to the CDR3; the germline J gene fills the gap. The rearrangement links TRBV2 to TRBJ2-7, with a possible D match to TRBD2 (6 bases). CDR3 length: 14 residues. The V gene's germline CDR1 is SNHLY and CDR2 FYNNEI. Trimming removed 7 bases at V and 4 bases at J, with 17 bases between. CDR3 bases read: TGTGCCAGCAAGGGCCATGTTGCGGGATACGAG. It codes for CASKGHVAGYE. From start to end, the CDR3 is CASKGHVAGYEQYF. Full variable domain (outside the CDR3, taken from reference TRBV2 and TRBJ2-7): EPEVTQTPSHQVTQMGQEVILRCVPISNHLYFYWYRQILGQKVEFLVSFYNNEISEKSEIFDDQFSVERPDGSNFTLKIRSTKLEDSAMYFCASKGHVAGYEQYFGPGTRLTVT.

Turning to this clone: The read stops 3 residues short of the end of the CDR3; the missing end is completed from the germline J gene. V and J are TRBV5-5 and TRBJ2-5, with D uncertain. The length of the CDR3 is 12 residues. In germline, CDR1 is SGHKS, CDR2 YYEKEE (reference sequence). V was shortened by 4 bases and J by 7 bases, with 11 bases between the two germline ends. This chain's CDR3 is CASSEFPGTQYF. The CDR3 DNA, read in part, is TGTGCCAGCAGCGAATTCCCAGGGACC.

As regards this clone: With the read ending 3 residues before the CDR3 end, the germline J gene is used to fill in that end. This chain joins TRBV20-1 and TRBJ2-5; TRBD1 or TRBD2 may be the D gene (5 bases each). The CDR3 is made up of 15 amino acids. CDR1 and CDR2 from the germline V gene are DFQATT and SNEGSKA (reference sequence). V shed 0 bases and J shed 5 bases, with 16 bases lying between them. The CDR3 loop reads CSARDRPSEGETQYF. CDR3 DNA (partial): TGCAGTGCTAGAGATCGGCCATCCGAGGGGGAGACC.